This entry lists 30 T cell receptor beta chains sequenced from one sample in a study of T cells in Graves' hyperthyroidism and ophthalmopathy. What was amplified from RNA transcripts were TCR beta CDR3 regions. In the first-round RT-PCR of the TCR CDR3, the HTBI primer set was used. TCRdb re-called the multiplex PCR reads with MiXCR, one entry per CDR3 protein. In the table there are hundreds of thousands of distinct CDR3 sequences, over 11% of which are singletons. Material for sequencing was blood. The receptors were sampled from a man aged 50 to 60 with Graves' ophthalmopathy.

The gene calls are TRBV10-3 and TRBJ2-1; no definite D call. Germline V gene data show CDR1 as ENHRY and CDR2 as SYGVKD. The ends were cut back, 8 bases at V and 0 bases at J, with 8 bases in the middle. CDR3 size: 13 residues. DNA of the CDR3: TGTGCCATCCCCAGGCCCTCCTACAATGAGCAGTTCTTC. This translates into CAIPRPSYNEQFF.

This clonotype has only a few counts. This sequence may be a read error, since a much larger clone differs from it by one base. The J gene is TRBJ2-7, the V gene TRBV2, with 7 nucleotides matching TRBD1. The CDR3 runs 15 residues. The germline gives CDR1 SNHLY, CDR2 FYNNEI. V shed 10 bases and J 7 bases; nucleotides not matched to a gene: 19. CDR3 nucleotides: TGTGCCACTAGGCAGGCCAGGACAGGATCCTTGGAGCAGTACTTC. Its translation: CATRQARTGSLEQYF.

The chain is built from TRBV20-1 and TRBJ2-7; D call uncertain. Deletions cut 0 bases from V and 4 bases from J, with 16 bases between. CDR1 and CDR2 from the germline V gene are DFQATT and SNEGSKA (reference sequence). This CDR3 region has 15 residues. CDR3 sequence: CSARDTGRPRYEQYF. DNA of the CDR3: TGCAGTGCTAGAGATACGGGCAGGCCACGATACGAGCAGTACTTC.

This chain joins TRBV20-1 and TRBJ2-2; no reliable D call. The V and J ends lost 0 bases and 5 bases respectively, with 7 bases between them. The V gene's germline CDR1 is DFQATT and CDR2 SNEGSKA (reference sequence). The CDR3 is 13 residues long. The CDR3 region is CSARDIPTGELFF. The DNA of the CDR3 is TGCAGTGCTAGAGATATTCCGACCGGGGAGCTGTTTTTT.

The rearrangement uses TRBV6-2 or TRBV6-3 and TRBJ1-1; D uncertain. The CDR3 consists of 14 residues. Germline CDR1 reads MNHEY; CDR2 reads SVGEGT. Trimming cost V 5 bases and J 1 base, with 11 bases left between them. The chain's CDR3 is CASSGGRSNTEAFF. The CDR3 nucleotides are TGTGCCAGCAGTGGAGGCCGGTCGAACACTGAAGCTTTCTTT.

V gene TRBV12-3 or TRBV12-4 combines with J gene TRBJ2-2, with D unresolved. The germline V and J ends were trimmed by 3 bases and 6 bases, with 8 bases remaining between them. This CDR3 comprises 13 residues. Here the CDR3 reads CASSFGWAGELFF. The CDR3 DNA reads TGTGCCAGCAGTTTTGGGTGGGCCGGGGAGCTGTTTTTT.

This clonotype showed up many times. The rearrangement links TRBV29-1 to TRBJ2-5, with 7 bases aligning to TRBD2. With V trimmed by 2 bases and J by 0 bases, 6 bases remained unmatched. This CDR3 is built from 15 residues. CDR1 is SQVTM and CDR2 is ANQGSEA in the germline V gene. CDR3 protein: CSVERGEGHQETQYF. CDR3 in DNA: TGCAGCGTTGAAAGAGGGGAGGGTCACCAAGAGACCCAGTACTTC.

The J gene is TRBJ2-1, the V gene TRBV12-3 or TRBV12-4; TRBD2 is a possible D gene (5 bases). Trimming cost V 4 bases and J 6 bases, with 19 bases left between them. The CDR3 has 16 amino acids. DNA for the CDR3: TGTGCCAGCAGTTACCATATAGCGAACTCCCGCAATGAGCAGTTCTTC. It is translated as CASSYHIANSRNEQFF.

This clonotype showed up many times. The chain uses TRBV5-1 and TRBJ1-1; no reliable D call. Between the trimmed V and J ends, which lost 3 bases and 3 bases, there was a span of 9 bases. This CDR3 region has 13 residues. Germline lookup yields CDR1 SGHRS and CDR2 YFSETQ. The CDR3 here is CASSYDEDTEAFF. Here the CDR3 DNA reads TGCGCCAGCAGCTACGACGAGGACACTGAAGCTTTCTTT.

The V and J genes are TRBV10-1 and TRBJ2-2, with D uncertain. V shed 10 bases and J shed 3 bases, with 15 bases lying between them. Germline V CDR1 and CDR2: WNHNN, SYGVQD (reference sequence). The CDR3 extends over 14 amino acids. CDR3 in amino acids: CAIPQLWYTGELFF. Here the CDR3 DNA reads TGCGCCATACCTCAGTTGTGGTACACCGGGGAGCTGTTTTTT.

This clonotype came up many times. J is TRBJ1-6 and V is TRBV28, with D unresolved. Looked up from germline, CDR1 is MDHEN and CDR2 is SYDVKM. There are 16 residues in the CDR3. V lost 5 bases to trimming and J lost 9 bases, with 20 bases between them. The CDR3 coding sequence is TGTGCCAGCAGTACTTCCTCCCGAGCAATGGCTTCACCCCTCCACTTT. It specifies CASSTSSRAMASPLHF.

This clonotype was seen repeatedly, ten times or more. CDR3 loop: CATSRDPTSGSGPGGNEQFF. The CDR3 bases are TGTGCCACCAGCAGAGACCCGACTAGCGGGAGTGGTCCAGGTGGGAATGAGCAGTTCTTC. The chain uses TRBV15 and TRBJ2-1, with 12 bases fitting TRBD2. CDR1 is LNHNV and CDR2 is YYDKDF in the germline V gene (reference sequence). The CDR3 sequence is 20 residues long. Losses at the gene ends were 0 bases for V and 7 bases for J; bases not matched to a gene: 16.

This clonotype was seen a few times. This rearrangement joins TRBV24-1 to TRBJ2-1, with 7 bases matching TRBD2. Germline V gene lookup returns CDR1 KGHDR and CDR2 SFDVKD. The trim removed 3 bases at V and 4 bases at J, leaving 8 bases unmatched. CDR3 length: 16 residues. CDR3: CATSDPTAGPYNEQFF. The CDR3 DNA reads TGTGCCACCAGTGATCCCACAGCGGGACCTTACAATGAGCAGTTCTTC.

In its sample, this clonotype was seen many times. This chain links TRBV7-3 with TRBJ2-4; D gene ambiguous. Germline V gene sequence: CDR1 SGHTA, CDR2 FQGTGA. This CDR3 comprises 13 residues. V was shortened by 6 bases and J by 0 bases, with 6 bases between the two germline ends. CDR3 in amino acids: CASSSTAKNIQYF. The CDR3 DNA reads TGTGCCAGCAGTTCTACAGCCAAAAACATTCAGTACTTC.

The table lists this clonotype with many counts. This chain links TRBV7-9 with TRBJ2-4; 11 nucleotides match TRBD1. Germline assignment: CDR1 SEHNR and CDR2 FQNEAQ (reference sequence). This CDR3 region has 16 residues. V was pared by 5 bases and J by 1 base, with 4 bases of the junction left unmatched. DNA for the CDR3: TGTGCCAGCAGCGACAGGGACAGGGGGGCCAAAAACATTCAGTACTTC. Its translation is CASSDRDRGAKNIQYF.

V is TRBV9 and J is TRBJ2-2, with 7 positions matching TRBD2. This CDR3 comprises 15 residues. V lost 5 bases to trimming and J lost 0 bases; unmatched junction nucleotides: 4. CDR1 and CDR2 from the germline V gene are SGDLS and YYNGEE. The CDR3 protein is CASRMGLSNTGELFF. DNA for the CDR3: TGTGCCAGCAGAATGGGACTATCGAACACCGGGGAGCTGTTTTTT.

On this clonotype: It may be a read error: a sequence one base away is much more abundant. This CDR3 is CASRGGVRVTDTQYF. The DNA for the CDR3 is TGTGCCAGCCGCGGGGGGGTACGAGTTACAGATACGCAGTATTTT. This sequence joins TRBV28 and TRBJ2-3, with 9 bases that match TRBD2. Germline V gives CDR1 MDHEN, CDR2 SYDVKM. V lost 8 bases and J lost 3; bases outside the gene matches: 9. CDR3 length: 15 amino acids.

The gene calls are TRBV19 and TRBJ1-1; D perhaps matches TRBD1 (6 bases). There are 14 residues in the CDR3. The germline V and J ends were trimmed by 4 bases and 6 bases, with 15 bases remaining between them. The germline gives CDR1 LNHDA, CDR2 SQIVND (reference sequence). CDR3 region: CASSRPRGKAEAFF. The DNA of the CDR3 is TGTGCCAGTAGTAGACCCAGGGGAAAGGCTGAAGCTTTCTTT.

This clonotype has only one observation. The CDR3 here is CASSLSSGRAAQQFF. For the CDR3, the DNA is TGTGCCAGCAGTTTAAGCAGCGGGAGGGCCGCCCAGCAGTTCTTC. The chain uses TRBV28 and TRBJ2-1; TRBD2 agrees at 10 bases. The CDR3 is 15 residues long. CDR1 is MDHEN, CDR2 SYDVKM, per germline. J was trimmed by 11 bases and V by 2 bases; bases with no gene match: 9.

CDR3 sequence (DNA): TGTGCCAGCAGCACGTCATCAGGTGGATTAAATGAAAAACTGTTTTTT. As protein: CASSTSSGGLNEKLFF. The chain employs TRBV4-2 and TRBJ1-4; no reliable D call. The V gene lost 5 bases and the J gene lost 5 bases, with 18 bases spanning the gap. The CDR3 is 16 amino acids. The germline V gene has CDR1 LGHNA and CDR2 YNFKEQ.

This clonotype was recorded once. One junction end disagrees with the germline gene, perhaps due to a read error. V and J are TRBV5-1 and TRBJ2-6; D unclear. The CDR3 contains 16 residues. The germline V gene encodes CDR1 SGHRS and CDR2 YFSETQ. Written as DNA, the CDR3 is TGTGCCAGCAGCCCGAACAGCCTCTCTGGGGCCAACGTCCTGACTTTC. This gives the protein CASSPNSLSGANVLTF.

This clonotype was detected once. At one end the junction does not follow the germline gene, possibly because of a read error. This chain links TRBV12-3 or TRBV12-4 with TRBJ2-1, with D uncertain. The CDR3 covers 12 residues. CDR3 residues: CASSTRLYEQIF. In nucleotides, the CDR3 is TGTGCCAGCAGTACACGACTGTATGAGCAGATCTTC.

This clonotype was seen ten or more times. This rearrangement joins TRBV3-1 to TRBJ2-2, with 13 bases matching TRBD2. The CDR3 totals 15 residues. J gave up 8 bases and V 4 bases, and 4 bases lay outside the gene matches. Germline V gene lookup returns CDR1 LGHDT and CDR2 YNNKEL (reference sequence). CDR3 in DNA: TGTGCCAGCAGCCGACTAGCGGGAGGCGGGGGGGAGCTGTTTTTT. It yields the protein CASSRLAGGGGELFF.

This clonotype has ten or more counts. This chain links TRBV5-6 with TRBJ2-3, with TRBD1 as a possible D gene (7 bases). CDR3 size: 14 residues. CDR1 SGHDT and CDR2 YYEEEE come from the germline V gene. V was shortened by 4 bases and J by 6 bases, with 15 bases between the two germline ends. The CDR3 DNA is TGTGCCAGCAGCGCAGGGGGGTCCCGCGATACGCAGTATTTT. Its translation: CASSAGGSRDTQYF. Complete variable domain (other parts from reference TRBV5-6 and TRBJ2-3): DAGVTQSPTHLIKTRGQQVTLRCSPKSGHDTVSWYQQALGQGPQFIFQYYEEEERQRGNFPDRFSGHQFPNYSSELNVNALLLGDSALYLCASSAGGSRDTQYFGPGTRLTVL.

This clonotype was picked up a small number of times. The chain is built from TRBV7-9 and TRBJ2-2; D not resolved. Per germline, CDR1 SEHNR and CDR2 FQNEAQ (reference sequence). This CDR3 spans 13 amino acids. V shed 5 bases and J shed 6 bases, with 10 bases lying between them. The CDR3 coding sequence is TGTGCCAGCAGCCTAAGCCTAGCCGGGGAGCTGTTTTTT. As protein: CASSLSLAGELFF.

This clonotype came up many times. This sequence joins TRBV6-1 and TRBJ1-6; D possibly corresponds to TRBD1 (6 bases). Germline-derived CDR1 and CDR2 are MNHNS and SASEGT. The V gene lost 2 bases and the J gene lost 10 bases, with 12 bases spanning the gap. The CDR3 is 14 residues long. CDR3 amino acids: CASSERPGASPLHF. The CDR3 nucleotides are TGTGCCAGCAGTGAAAGGCCAGGGGCGTCACCCCTCCACTTT.

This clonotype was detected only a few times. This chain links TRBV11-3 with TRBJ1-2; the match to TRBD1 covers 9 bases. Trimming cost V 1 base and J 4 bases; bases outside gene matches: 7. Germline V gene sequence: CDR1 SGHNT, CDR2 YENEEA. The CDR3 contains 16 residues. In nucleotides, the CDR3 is TGTGCCAGCAGCTTAGCTGGACAGGGGTCCCCCTATGGCTACACCTTC. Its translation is CASSLAGQGSPYGYTF.

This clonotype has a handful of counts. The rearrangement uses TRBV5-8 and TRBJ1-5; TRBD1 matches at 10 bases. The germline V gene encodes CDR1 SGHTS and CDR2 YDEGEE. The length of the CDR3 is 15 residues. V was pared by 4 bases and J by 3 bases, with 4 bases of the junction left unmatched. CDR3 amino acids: CASSAGQGYNQPQHF. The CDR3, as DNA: TGTGCCAGCAGCGCGGGACAGGGGTACAATCAGCCCCAGCATTTT.

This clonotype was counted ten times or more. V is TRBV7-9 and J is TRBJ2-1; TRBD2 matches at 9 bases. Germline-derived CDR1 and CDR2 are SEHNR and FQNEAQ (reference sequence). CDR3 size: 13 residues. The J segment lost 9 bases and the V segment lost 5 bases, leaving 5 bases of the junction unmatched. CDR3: CASSPGLASEQFF. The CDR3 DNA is TGTGCCAGCAGCCCCGGACTAGCGAGTGAGCAGTTCTTC.

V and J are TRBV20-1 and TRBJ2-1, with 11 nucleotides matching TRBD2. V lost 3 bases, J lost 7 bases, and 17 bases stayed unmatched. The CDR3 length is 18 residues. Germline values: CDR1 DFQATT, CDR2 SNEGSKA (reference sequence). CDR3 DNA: TGCAGTGCTAGGGGGGGACTAGCGGAGGACTTCCAGGGGAATGAGCAGTTCTTC. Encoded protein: CSARGGLAEDFQGNEQFF.